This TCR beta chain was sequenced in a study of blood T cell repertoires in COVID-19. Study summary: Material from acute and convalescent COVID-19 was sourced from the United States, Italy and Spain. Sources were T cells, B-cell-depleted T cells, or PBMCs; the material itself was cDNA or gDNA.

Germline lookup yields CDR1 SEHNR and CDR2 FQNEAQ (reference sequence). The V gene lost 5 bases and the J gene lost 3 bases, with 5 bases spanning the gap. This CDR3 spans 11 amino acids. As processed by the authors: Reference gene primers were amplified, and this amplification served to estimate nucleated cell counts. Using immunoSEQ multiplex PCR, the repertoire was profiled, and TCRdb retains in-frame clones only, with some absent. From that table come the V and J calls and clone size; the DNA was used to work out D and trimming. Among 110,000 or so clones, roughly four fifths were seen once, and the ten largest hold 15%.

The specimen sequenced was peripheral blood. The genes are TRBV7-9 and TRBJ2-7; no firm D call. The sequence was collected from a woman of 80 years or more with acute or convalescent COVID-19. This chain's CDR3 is CASSRLYEQYF. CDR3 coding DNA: TGTGCCAGCAGCCGACTCTACGAGCAGTACTTC.